What follows describes a single T cell receptor (beta chain). Its antigen is as yet unknown. Trimming pared 0 bases from V and 1 base from J, leaving 12 bases between. CDR3 length: 16 amino acids. Germline CDR1 and CDR2: SGHDN and FVKESK. The data were taken from a study of T cells in localized non-small cell lung cancer. Atypia-free lung next to the tumor was sampled at least 2 cm from its margin. Findings and caveats of the study: One tumor region alone was sequenced, and heterogeneity therefore remains possible. Adjacent lung held a median around 58 of the top 100 tumor clones.

Clones were sequenced by immunoSEQ multiplex PCR, and TCRdb holds only the in-frame ones, with some missing. The sample holds 1,100 to 1,500 clones, around 22% seen once. The TCR sequence derives from a female donor aged 60 or older with stage II squamous cell lung carcinoma. The sequencing here drew on normal lung tissue next to the tumor, taken before any cancer treatment. The chain carries TRBV14 and TRBJ1-2; D is uncertain. CDR3 amino acids: CASSQDDSQVNYGYTF. CDR3 DNA: TGTGCCAGCAGCCAAGACGACTCTCAGGTTAACTATGGCTACACCTTC.